This paragraph reports one T cell receptor (beta chain). This clonotype has ten or more counts. Its antigen target is currently unknown. Base qualities were left out, and no much larger clone turns up one base away. The data are from a study of response to subunit inactivated influenza vaccine (dated by TCRdb to about 2018). Concerning the study at large: The study used deep quantitative T cell receptor repertoire profiling to track responses to a trivalent subunit inactivated influenza vaccine. Broad study findings and their caveats: According to the authors, only a limited number of new T cells may be recruited by each seasonal influenza vaccination.

Per the germline V gene (reference sequence), LNHDA is the CDR1 and SQIVND is the CDR2. Measured from the cysteine to the phenylalanine, the CDR3 is 12 residues long. CDR3 DNA only is kept here, 36 bases in frame from base 1. V is clipped by 3 bases and J by 8 bases, and the sequence between their germline boundaries is 10 bases long. The protocol used for the library was RT-PCR. Instrument on record: Illumina HiSeq 2500. TCRdb trimmed public reads at Q25 via fastp, called clones via MiXCR and kept in-frame beta chains. For every CDR3 protein sequence, its rows merge into one entry that carries the most common genes and DNA. The sample table records 300,000 to 350,000 distinct CDR3 sequences; 20% to 25% of these occur just once. About 10% of the sample goes to the ten largest clones.

This clonotype was sampled from a man between 50 and 69 years old who received an inactivated influenza vaccine. Donor details come from another sample of the same person, matched by shared clones. The chain employs TRBV19 and TRBJ1-1; TRBD1 could be the D gene, as 6 bases match. The specimen comprised PBMCs from blood, sampled approximately 20 months after vaccination. The bases are TGTGCCAGTAGTATTAAAGGGACAGAAGCTTTCTTT. It translates as CASSIKGTEAFF.